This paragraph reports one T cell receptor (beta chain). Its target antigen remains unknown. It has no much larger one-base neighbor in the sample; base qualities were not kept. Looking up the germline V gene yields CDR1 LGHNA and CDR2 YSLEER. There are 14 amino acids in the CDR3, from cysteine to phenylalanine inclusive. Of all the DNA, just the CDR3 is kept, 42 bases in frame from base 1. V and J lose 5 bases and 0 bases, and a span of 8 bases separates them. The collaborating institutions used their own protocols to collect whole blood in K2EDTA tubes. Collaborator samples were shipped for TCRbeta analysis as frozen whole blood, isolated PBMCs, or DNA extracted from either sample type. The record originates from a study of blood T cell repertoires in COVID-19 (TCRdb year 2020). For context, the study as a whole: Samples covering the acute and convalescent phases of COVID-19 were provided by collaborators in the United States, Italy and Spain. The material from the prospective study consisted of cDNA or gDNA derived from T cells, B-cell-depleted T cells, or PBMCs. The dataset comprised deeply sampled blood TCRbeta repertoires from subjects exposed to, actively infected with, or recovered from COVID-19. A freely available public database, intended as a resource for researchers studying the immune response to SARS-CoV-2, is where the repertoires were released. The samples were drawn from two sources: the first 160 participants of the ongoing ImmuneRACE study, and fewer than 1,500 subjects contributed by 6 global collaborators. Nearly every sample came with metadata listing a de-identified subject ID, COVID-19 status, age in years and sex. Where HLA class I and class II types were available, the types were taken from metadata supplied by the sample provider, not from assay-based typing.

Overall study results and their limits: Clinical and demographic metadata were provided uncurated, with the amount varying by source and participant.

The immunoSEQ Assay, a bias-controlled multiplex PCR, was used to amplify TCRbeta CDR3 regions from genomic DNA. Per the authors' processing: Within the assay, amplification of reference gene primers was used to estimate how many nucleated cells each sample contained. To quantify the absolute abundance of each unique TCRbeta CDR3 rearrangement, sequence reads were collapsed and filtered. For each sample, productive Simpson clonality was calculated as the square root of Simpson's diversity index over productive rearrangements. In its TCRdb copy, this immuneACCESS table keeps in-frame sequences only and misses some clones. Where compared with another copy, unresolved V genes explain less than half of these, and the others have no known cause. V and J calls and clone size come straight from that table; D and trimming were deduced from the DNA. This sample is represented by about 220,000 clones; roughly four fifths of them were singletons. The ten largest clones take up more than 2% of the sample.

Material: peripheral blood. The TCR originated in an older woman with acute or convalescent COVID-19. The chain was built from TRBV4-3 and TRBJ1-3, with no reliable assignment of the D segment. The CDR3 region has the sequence CASSATSSGNTIYF. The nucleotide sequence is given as TGCGCCAGCAGCGCAACCAGCTCTGGAAACACCATATATTTT.